The rows below give T cell receptor beta chains drawn from one sample of a study of OX40 agonist ivuxolimab in advanced cancers. Using immunoSEQ multiplex PCR, the repertoire was profiled, and TCRdb retains in-frame clones only, with some absent. The sample includes about 24,000 clones, roughly 88% seen only once; the top ten take about 47%. The sequenced sample was CD4+ or CD8+ T cells sorted from blood, obtained in a trial of the OX40 agonist ivuxolimab. The receptors originated from an adult with an advanced solid tumor such as melanoma, head and neck, liver or kidney cancer. Both conserved end residues are part of each CDR3. Fields, in order: V gene, clone size, J gene, D gene, CDR3 DNA, CDR3 protein. D genes are given only for firm matches. The size field is filled for only some rows; it gives once, few, many or a size class.

V gene: TRBV5-1
clone size: NA
J gene: TRBJ2-5
D gene: NA
CDR3 DNA: TGCGCCAGCAGATGGGGAGGTGCAGGGGTAACCGAGACCCAGTACTTC
CDR3 protein: CASRWGGAGVTETQYF

V gene: TRBV30
clone size: NA
J gene: TRBJ2-2
D gene: NA
CDR3 DNA: TGTGCCTGGAGTGTACTCGGCCAGATCACCGGGGAGCTGTTTTTT
CDR3 protein: CAWSVLGQITGELFF

V gene: TRBV11-2
clone size: NA
J gene: TRBJ2-3
D gene: TRBD2
CDR3 DNA: TGTGCCAGCAGCCGAATGAATTTTGGGAGGGGAGGCACAGATACGCAGTATTTT
CDR3 protein: CASSRMNFGRGGTDTQYF

V gene: TRBV4-1
clone size: NA
J gene: TRBJ2-7
D gene: NA
CDR3 DNA: TGCGCCAGCAGCGCGCAGGGGAATGGGTACGAGCAGTACTTC
CDR3 protein: CASSAQGNGYEQYF

V gene: TRBV5-6
clone size: NA
J gene: TRBJ2-1
D gene: TRBD2
CDR3 DNA: TGTGCCAGCAGCTTTAGCGGGGGGGCCCGAAATGAGCAGTTCTTC
CDR3 protein: CASSFSGGARNEQFF

V gene: TRBV7-9
clone size: NA
J gene: TRBJ2-7
D gene: NA
CDR3 DNA: TGTGCCAGCAGCTTAGTCGCGGAGGGACTTCGGACCTCCGAGCAGTACTTC
CDR3 protein: CASSLVAEGLRTSEQYF

V gene: TRBV5-7
clone size: once
J gene: TRBJ2-3
D gene: TRBD2
CDR3 DNA: TGTGCCAGCAGCCTCGGGACTAGCGGGGCCACAGATACGCAGTATTTT
CDR3 protein: CASSLGTSGATDTQYF

V gene: TRBV7-6
clone size: NA
J gene: TRBJ2-2
D gene: NA
CDR3 DNA: TGTGCCAGCAGCTCCAGAACAGGAAACACCGGGGAGCTGTTTTTT
CDR3 protein: CASSSRTGNTGELFF

V gene: TRBV10-3
clone size: once
J gene: TRBJ2-7
D gene: NA
CDR3 DNA: TGTGCCACACAATCGGGGGTAACCCTCTACGAGCAGTACTTC
CDR3 protein: CATQSGVTLYEQYF

V gene: TRBV10-2
clone size: NA
J gene: TRBJ2-1
D gene: TRBD2
CDR3 DNA: TGCGCCAGCGCCAGACTAGCGGGAGGTTTCAATGAGCAGTTCTTC
CDR3 protein: CASARLAGGFNEQFF

V gene: TRBV2
clone size: NA
J gene: TRBJ2-7
D gene: TRBD1
CDR3 DNA: TGTGCCAGCAGGCCCGGGACAGGCGGACTTCACGAGCAGTACTTC
CDR3 protein: CASRPGTGGLHEQYF

V gene: TRBV19
clone size: NA
J gene: TRBJ1-5
D gene: NA
CDR3 DNA: TGTGCCAGTAGCCATCTCCAGGGGAATCAGCCCCAGCATTTT
CDR3 protein: CASSHLQGNQPQHF

V gene: TRBV12-5
clone size: once
J gene: TRBJ2-3
D gene: NA
CDR3 DNA: TGTGCTAGTGGTTCCTCTCCCCAAAGGTACACAGATACGCAGTATTTT
CDR3 protein: CASGSSPQRYTDTQYF

V gene: TRBV6-6
clone size: NA
J gene: TRBJ2-5
D gene: NA
CDR3 DNA: TGTGCCAGCCGAGAAAGCAACCAAGAGACCCAGTACTTC
CDR3 protein: CASRESNQETQYF

V gene: TRBV5-5
clone size: NA
J gene: TRBJ2-2
D gene: NA
CDR3 DNA: TGTGCCAGCAGCTTGGGACCCAGCGCGAACACCGGGGAGCTGTTTTTT
CDR3 protein: CASSLGPSANTGELFF

V gene: TRBV23-1
clone size: once
J gene: TRBJ2-7
D gene: NA
CDR3 DNA: TGCGCCAGCAGTCAACCGCAGGGATACGAGCAGTACTTC
CDR3 protein: CASSQPQGYEQYF

V gene: TRBV18
clone size: NA
J gene: TRBJ2-1
D gene: TRBD1
CDR3 DNA: TGTGCCAGCTCATCGACTACAGGGGGCAATGAGCAGTTCTTC
CDR3 protein: CASSSTTGGNEQFF

V gene: TRBV7-9
clone size: NA
J gene: TRBJ2-7
D gene: NA
CDR3 DNA: TGTGCCAGCAGCTTGGGCCTATGGGAGCAGTACTTC
CDR3 protein: CASSLGLWEQYF

V gene: TRBV5-4
clone size: NA
J gene: TRBJ2-5
D gene: NA
CDR3 DNA: TGTGCCAGCAGCTTGGGGAAAAGTCGGACAGTGGGTGCAGAGACCCAGTACTTC
CDR3 protein: CASSLGKSRTVGAETQYF

V gene: TRBV21-1
clone size: NA
J gene: TRBJ1-3
D gene: NA
CDR3 DNA: TGTCGGACAGACGACTCTGGAAACACCATATATTTT
CDR3 protein: CRTDDSGNTIYF

V gene: TRBV5-1
clone size: NA
J gene: TRBJ2-3
D gene: NA
CDR3 DNA: TGCGCCAGCAGCTTGGGCGGCGTCACAGATACGCAGTATTTT
CDR3 protein: CASSLGGVTDTQYF

V gene: TRBV2
clone size: NA
J gene: TRBJ2-3
D gene: TRBD1
CDR3 DNA: TGTGCCAGCAGCGGACAGGGAGATACGCAGTATTTT
CDR3 protein: CASSGQGDTQYF

V gene: TRBV27
clone size: once
J gene: TRBJ2-1
D gene: TRBD2
CDR3 DNA: TGTGCCAGCAGTAAAAGGACTAGCGGGGGGGCAGGAAATGAGCAGTTCTTC
CDR3 protein: CASSKRTSGGAGNEQFF

V gene: TRBV4-1
clone size: NA
J gene: TRBJ2-2
D gene: NA
CDR3 DNA: TGCGCCAGCAGCCAAAGGGAGAACACCGGGGAGCTGTTTTTT
CDR3 protein: CASSQRENTGELFF

V gene: TRBV27
clone size: NA
J gene: TRBJ2-1
D gene: TRBD2
CDR3 DNA: TGTGCCAGCAGTGCCCGACTAGCGGGGGGGAACTCCTACAATGAGCAGTTCTTC
CDR3 protein: CASSARLAGGNSYNEQFF

V gene: TRBV4-2
clone size: NA
J gene: TRBJ2-3
D gene: TRBD1
CDR3 DNA: TGTGCCAGCAGCTCGGGACAGGGGACCCGCACAGATACGCAGTATTTT
CDR3 protein: CASSSGQGTRTDTQYF

V gene: TRBV27
clone size: NA
J gene: TRBJ1-2
D gene: NA
CDR3 DNA: TGTGCCAGCAGTCCCGGCCAACCGAAGGGCTACACCTTC
CDR3 protein: CASSPGQPKGYTF

V gene: TRBV4-1
clone size: NA
J gene: TRBJ1-2
D gene: NA
CDR3 DNA: TGCGCCAGCAGCCAAGATCCCCTAGGGAGAGGCTACACCTTC
CDR3 protein: CASSQDPLGRGYTF

V gene: TRBV6-6
clone size: NA
J gene: TRBJ2-4
D gene: NA
CDR3 DNA: TGTGCCAGCAGTTACTCGAGGGGGAATCTCAAAAACATTCAGTACTTC
CDR3 protein: CASSYSRGNLKNIQYF

V gene: TRBV5-1
clone size: once
J gene: TRBJ2-3
D gene: NA
CDR3 DNA: TGCGCCAGCTGGAAGGGGGGGATTGCGGATACGCAGTATTTT
CDR3 protein: CASWKGGIADTQYF

V gene: TRBV10-2
clone size: NA
J gene: TRBJ2-5
D gene: TRBD2
CDR3 DNA: TGCGCCAGCAGGCCGGGACTAGCAGCTGAGACCCAGTACTTC
CDR3 protein: CASRPGLAAETQYF

V gene: TRBV2
clone size: NA
J gene: TRBJ2-4
D gene: TRBD1
CDR3 DNA: TGTGCCAGCAGTTTCTACAGGGGGCACCGCTCCGGTAACATTCAGTACTTC
CDR3 protein: CASSFYRGHRSGNIQYF

V gene: TRBV7-8
clone size: NA
J gene: TRBJ2-3
D gene: NA
CDR3 DNA: TGTGCCAGCAGCTTAGGTTCGGAAGATACGCAGTATTTT
CDR3 protein: CASSLGSEDTQYF

V gene: TRBV29-1
clone size: NA
J gene: TRBJ2-3
D gene: NA
CDR3 DNA: TGCAGCGTTGGCGCAGGGGTATCAGGCACAGATACGCAGTATTTT
CDR3 protein: CSVGAGVSGTDTQYF

V gene: TRBV11-3
clone size: NA
J gene: TRBJ1-5
D gene: NA
CDR3 DNA: TGTGCCAGCAGCTTGGGCCGAGATCAGCCCCAGCATTTT
CDR3 protein: CASSLGRDQPQHF

V gene: TRBV9
clone size: NA
J gene: TRBJ2-7
D gene: TRBD2
CDR3 DNA: TGTGCCAGCAGCGTAGGGGGTAGCGGGTACGAGCAGTACTTC
CDR3 protein: CASSVGGSGYEQYF

V gene: TRBV7-9
clone size: NA
J gene: TRBJ2-5
D gene: NA
CDR3 DNA: TGTGCCAGCAGCTTAGGAGGGGCCTGGGGGACCCAGTACTTC
CDR3 protein: CASSLGGAWGTQYF

V gene: TRBV19
clone size: NA
J gene: TRBJ1-5
D gene: NA
CDR3 DNA: TGTGCCAGTACCTCGAACCACAGAAGCAATCAGCCCCAGCATTTT
CDR3 protein: CASTSNHRSNQPQHF

V gene: TRBV6-5
clone size: NA
J gene: TRBJ2-5
D gene: TRBD1
CDR3 DNA: TGTGCCAGCAGAAACGGACAGGGAGAAGAGACCCAGTACTTC
CDR3 protein: CASRNGQGEETQYF

V gene: TRBV27
clone size: NA
J gene: TRBJ1-1
D gene: NA
CDR3 DNA: TGTGCCAGCAGTTTAGGAGGGGCGTACACTGAAGCTTTCTTT
CDR3 protein: CASSLGGAYTEAFF

V gene: TRBV19
clone size: NA
J gene: TRBJ2-4
D gene: NA
CDR3 DNA: TGTGCCAGTAGTATCAGTCCCACCGGGACGGAAAACATTCAGTACTTC
CDR3 protein: CASSISPTGTENIQYF

V gene: TRBV27
clone size: NA
J gene: TRBJ1-6
D gene: NA
CDR3 DNA: TGTGCCAGCAGTTTTCAATACTCCTATAATTCACCCCTCCACTTT
CDR3 protein: CASSFQYSYNSPLHF

V gene: TRBV11-2
clone size: NA
J gene: TRBJ2-7
D gene: NA
CDR3 DNA: TGTGCCAGCAGCTTAGCCCTCGGCGAGCAGTACTTC
CDR3 protein: CASSLALGEQYF